These 18 T cell receptor beta chains were sequenced from one sample in a study of cytomegalovirus exposure and HLA in healthy donors. TCRdb's copy holds only in-frame clones and misses some; the assay was immunoSEQ multiplex PCR. This table holds 150,000 to 250,000 clones, 70% to 85% found once. Sequencing was done on a sample of PBMCs. These receptors were obtained from a woman aged 25 to 39 in good health and CMV-seropositive.

This clone showed up just once. The rearrangement joins TRBV5-8 to TRBJ1-2; no firm D call. The CDR3 covers 14 residues. Germline CDR1 reads SGHTS; CDR2 reads YDEGEE. The V end lost 4 bases, the J end lost 4 bases, and 14 bases lay between the germline ends. The CDR3 spells CASSARGTVYGYTF. The DNA of the CDR3 is TGTGCCAGCAGCGCCAGAGGCACCGTCTATGGCTACACCTTC.

The chain joins TRBV5-1 to TRBJ2-2, with 14 bases fitting TRBD2. The trim removed 7 bases at V and 6 bases at J, leaving 5 bases unmatched. CDR1 SGHRS and CDR2 YFSETQ come from the germline V gene. CDR3 size: 15 residues. The CDR3 DNA follows: TGCGCCAGCTCGGGACTAGCGGGAGCGCCCGGGGAGCTGTTTTTT. This gives the protein CASSGLAGAPGELFF. The variable domain in full, completed from reference TRBV5-1 and TRBJ2-2, reads KAGVTQTPRYLIKTRGQQVTLSCSPISGHRSVSWYQQTPGQGLQFLFEYFSETQRNKGNFPGRFSGRQFSNSRSEMNVSTLELGDSALYLCASSGLAGAPGELFFGEGSRLTVL.

This chain joins TRBV19 and TRBJ2-1, with 9 bases identical to TRBD1. Germline values: CDR1 LNHDA, CDR2 SQIVND (reference sequence). Trimming cost V 5 bases and J 4 bases; bases outside gene matches: 6. The CDR3 has 15 residues. CDR3 nucleotide sequence: TGTGCCAGTAGTGTACAGGGGGCGGTATACAATGAGCAGTTCTTC. The encoded protein is CASSVQGAVYNEQFF. Full variable domain (missing parts from reference TRBV19 and TRBJ2-1): DGGITQSPKYLFRKEGQNVTLSCEQNLNHDAMYWYRQDPGQGLRLIYYSQIVNDFQKGDIAEGYSVSREKKESFPLTVTSAQKNPTAFYLCASSVQGAVYNEQFFGPGTRLTVL.

The V call is TRBV6-5, the J call TRBJ2-2, with unresolved D. Looked up from germline, CDR1 is MNHEY and CDR2 is SVGAGI. The V end was cut by 0 bases, the J end by 6 bases, with 8 bases between. The CDR3 length is 14 residues. CDR3 DNA sequence: TGTGCCAGCAGTTACTCGAGTGTATCCGGGGAGCTGTTTTTT. This translates into CASSYSSVSGELFF.

This rearrangement joins TRBV18 to TRBJ1-5; D unresolved. V was trimmed by 4 bases and J by 0 bases, leaving 10 bases between them. From germline, CDR1 is KGHSH and CDR2 LQKENI. The CDR3 is 15 residues long. The chain's CDR3 is CASSRDIDSNQPQHF. In DNA, the CDR3 is TGTGCCAGCTCACGAGACATAGATAGCAATCAGCCCCAGCATTTT.

CDR3 amino acids: CASRPRQGAYEQYF. For the CDR3, the DNA is TGTGCCAGCAGACCCCGACAGGGGGCCTACGAGCAGTACTTC. The V call is TRBV6-5, the J call TRBJ2-7; 9 nucleotides align to TRBD1. V gave up 6 bases and J gave up 2 bases; unmatched junction bases: 5. CDR3 size: 14 residues. The V gene's germline CDR1 is MNHEY and CDR2 SVGAGI.

This clone occurred a few times. This chain links TRBV18 with TRBJ1-3; 8 bases are a match to TRBD1. With 5 bases clipped from V and 2 bases from J, the junction kept 8 bases outside the gene matches. Germline CDR1 KGHSH, CDR2 LQKENI. This CDR3 is 16 amino acids long. As DNA, the CDR3 is TGTGCCAGCTCATCAACAGGGGGAGTAACTGGAAACACCATATATTTT. It specifies CASSSTGGVTGNTIYF.

This clone was counted once. This chain links TRBV4-2 with TRBJ2-1, with 8 positions matching TRBD2. The trim removed 0 bases at V and 7 bases at J, leaving 11 bases unmatched. From germline, CDR1 is LGHNA and CDR2 YNFKEQ. This CDR3 region has 17 residues. Written as DNA, the CDR3 is TGTGCCAGCAGCCAAGAATCCTGGGGACTAGGAAGGAATGAGCAGTTCTTC. It is translated as CASSQESWGLGRNEQFF.

The J gene is TRBJ2-1, the V gene TRBV27, with TRBD1 identical over 9 bases. Germline V gene lookup returns CDR1 MNHEY and CDR2 SMNVEV (reference sequence). Losses at the gene ends were 7 bases for V and 6 bases for J; bases not matched to a gene: 16. This CDR3 spans 17 amino acids. Here the CDR3 reads CASTFLQGTGNFNEQFF. CDR3 coding DNA: TGTGCCAGCACCTTCCTCCAGGGGACAGGGAATTTCAATGAGCAGTTCTTC.

The rearrangement uses TRBV4-1 and TRBJ1-2; 8 bases are shared with TRBD1. V gave up 5 bases and J gave up 2 bases; unmatched junction bases: 4. CDR3 size: 14 residues. CDR1 and CDR2 from the germline V gene are MGHRA and YSYEKL. In DNA form, the CDR3 reads TGCGCCAGCAGCAAGACAGGGGACAACTATGGCTACACCTTC. This translates into CASSKTGDNYGYTF.

The chain carries TRBV25-1 and TRBJ1-3; D is uncertain. The CDR3 runs to 13 residues. Germline V lookup: CDR1 MGHDK, CDR2 SYGVNS. V lost 3 bases to trimming and J lost 4 bases, with 7 bases between them. CDR3 in amino acids: CASSEYSGNTIYF. The CDR3 DNA is TGTGCCAGCAGTGAGTACTCGGGAAACACCATATATTTT.

The chain links TRBV4-1 to TRBJ2-1; 7 bases align to TRBD1. V shed 3 bases and J 2 bases; nucleotides not matched to a gene: 4. Germline loops: CDR1 MGHRA, CDR2 YSYEKL. This CDR3 contains 15 residues. The CDR3 nucleotides are TGCGCCAGCAGCCAGGACAGGTCAACCTACAATGAGCAGTTCTTC. Protein sequence: CASSQDRSTYNEQFF.

This chain joins TRBV13 and TRBJ1-4; D may be TRBD1 (6 bases). This CDR3 contains 14 residues. The germline V and J ends were trimmed by 4 bases and 5 bases, with 11 bases remaining between them. Germline-derived CDR1 and CDR2 are PRHDT and FYEKMQ (reference sequence). CDR3 sequence: CASSSGHGNEKLFF. The CDR3 nucleotides read TGTGCCAGCAGCTCGGGACATGGGAATGAAAAACTGTTTTTT.

The chain links TRBV5-6 to TRBJ2-6; D is perhaps TRBD1 (5 bases). Between the trimmed V and J ends, which lost 5 bases and 1 base, there was a span of 10 bases. The germline gives CDR1 SGHDT, CDR2 YYEEEE. The CDR3 totals 15 residues. In DNA, the CDR3 is TGTGCCAGCAGGCCTAAGGGGTCTGGGGCCAACGTCCTGACTTTC. Protein: CASRPKGSGANVLTF.

The V gene is TRBV15, the J gene TRBJ2-7; 10 bases map to TRBD2. The V gene end was trimmed by 0 bases and the J gene end by 9 bases; junction bases not matched to a gene: 11. Germline V gene sequence: CDR1 LNHNV, CDR2 YYDKDF (reference sequence). The CDR3 loop spans 16 amino acids. CDR3 coding DNA: TGTGCCACCAGCAGAGATGGCACTAGCGGGATAAGTGTGCAGTACTTC. Protein: CATSRDGTSGISVQYF. Full variable domain (remainder filled in from reference TRBV15 and TRBJ2-7): DAMVIQNPRYQVTQFGKPVTLSCSQTLNHNVMYWYQQKSSQAPKLLFHYYDKDFNNEADTPDNFQSRRPNTSFCFLDIRSPGLGDTAMYLCATSRDGTSGISVQYFGPGTRLTVT.

This clone was counted a single time. V gene TRBV18 combines with J gene TRBJ1-5; D possibly corresponds to TRBD1 (6 bases). CDR1 and CDR2 from the germline V gene are KGHSH and LQKENI. The CDR3 has 16 amino acids. With 3 bases removed from V and 5 bases from J, the gap between germline ends came to 17 bases. The CDR3 region has the DNA TGTGCCAGCTCACCCTCCGGGGGGGCAAGGGATCAGCCCCAGCATTTT. Translating gives CASSPSGGARDQPQHF.

This chain uses TRBV27 with TRBJ2-1; 8 bases are shared with TRBD1. This CDR3 has 16 residues. Per germline, CDR1 MNHEY and CDR2 SMNVEV (reference sequence). V lost 4 bases, J lost 3 bases, and 8 bases stayed unmatched. CDR3 sequence reads: CASSSTGTGGYNEQFF. CDR3 DNA sequence: TGTGCCAGCAGTTCAACCGGGACAGGAGGCTACAATGAGCAGTTCTTC.

V usage is TRBV6-1 and J usage is TRBJ1-5; D is ambiguous. V was clipped by 7 bases and J by 0 bases, with 7 bases between them. This CDR3 is built from 13 residues. CDR1 and CDR2 from the germline V gene are MNHNS and SASEGT. CDR3 amino acids: CASKADSNQPQHF. The CDR3 region has the DNA TGTGCCAGCAAAGCGGATAGCAATCAGCCCCAGCATTTT.